A single sample is the source of the 2 T cell receptor beta chains below, sequenced in a study of CD8 T cells in Susac syndrome. It was with random hexamers that roughly 0.5 to 1 ug RNA was reverse transcribed. TCRdb ran MiXCR on the immunoSEQ multiplex PCR reads and lists one entry per CDR3 protein. The sample shows some 220,000 distinct CDR3 sequences, 95% of them seen only once. Specimen: CD4+ T cells from PBMCs. The receptors originated from a human donor with multiple sclerosis.

This sequence joins TRBV30 and TRBJ2-1, with D unclear. Germline V CDR1 and CDR2: GTSNPN, SVGIG (reference sequence). The CDR3 consists of 11 residues. V gave up 0 bases and J gave up 5 bases, with 2 bases separating them. CDR3: CAWSVNNEQFF. In nucleotides, the CDR3 is TGTGCCTGGAGTGTAAACAATGAGCAGTTCTTC.

J is TRBJ2-7 and V is TRBV11-2; D possibly corresponds to TRBD1 (5 bases). From germline, CDR1 is SGHAT and CDR2 FQNNGV. V was cut by 0 bases and J by 3 bases, with 9 bases left in between. The CDR3 sequence is 14 residues long. The CDR3 is CASSLEQARYEQYF. CDR3 nucleotides: TGTGCCAGCAGCTTAGAACAGGCTCGCTACGAGCAGTACTTC.